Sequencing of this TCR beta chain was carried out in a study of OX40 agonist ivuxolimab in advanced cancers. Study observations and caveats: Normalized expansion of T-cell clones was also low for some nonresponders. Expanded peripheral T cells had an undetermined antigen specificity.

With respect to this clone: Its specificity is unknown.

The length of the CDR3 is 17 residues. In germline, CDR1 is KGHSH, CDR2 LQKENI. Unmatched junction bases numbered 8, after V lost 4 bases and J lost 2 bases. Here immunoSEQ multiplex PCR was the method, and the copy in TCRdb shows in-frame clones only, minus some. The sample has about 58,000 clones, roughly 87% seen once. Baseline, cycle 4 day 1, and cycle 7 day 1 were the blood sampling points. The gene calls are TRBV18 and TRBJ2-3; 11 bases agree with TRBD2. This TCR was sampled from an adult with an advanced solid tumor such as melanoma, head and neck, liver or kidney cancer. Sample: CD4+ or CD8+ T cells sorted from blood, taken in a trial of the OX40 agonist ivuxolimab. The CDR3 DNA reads TGTGCCAGCTCACGTATCGGACTAGCGGGTAACACAGATACGCAGTATTTT. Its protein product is CASSRIGLAGNTDTQYF.